The clone carrying this T cell receptor (beta chain) was picked up a small number of times. What it recognizes is unknown. The germline gives CDR1 MNHNS, CDR2 SASEGT. The CDR3 consists of 10 residues. Trimming shortened V by 8 bases and J by 6 bases, and 4 bases separated the two germline ends. Time point specified: newly diagnosed GD, antithyroid drugs for less than 3 months. With RNA extracted from PBMCs as input, the TCR library was made. These data come from a study of regulatory T cells in long-lasting Graves disease. Findings of the study overall: Graves' patients with persistent disease showed TCR diversity lower than patients newly diagnosed.

TCR beta libraries were built with iRepertoire HTBI primers and Arm-PCR of CDR3 regions. TCRdb processed the multiplex PCR reads anew with MiXCR; each CDR3 protein has one entry. The table shows 420,000 or so distinct CDR3 sequences, with 16% occurring only once. A further study also used this sample, focusing on T cells in Graves' hyperthyroidism and ophthalmopathy. That source notes: Researchers ran a first-round RT-PCR on the TCR CDR3 using the HTBI primer set. The model anticipated ophthalmopathy a median 6.5 months pre-onset.

The sequencing used peripheral blood mononuclear cells (PBMCs), collected at new diagnosis, from a patient treated with antithyroid drugs. This receptor was obtained from a woman aged 18-29 years with Graves disease. The chain employs TRBV6-1 and TRBJ1-4; D gene uncertain. As DNA, the CDR3 is TGTGCCAGCGGGGATGAAAAACTGTTTTTT. Protein product: CASGDEKLFF.